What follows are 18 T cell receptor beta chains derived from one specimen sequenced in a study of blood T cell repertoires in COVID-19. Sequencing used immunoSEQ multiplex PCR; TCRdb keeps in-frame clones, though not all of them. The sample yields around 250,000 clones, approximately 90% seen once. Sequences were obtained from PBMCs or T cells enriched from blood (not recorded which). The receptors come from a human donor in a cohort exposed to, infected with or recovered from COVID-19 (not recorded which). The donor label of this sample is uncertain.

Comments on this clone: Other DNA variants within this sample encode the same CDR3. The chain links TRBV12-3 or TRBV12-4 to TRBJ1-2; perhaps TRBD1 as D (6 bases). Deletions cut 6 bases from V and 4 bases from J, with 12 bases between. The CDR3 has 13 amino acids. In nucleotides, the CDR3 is TGTGCCAGCAGCCTAACAGGGCTCTATGGCTACACCTTC. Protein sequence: CASSLTGLYGYTF.

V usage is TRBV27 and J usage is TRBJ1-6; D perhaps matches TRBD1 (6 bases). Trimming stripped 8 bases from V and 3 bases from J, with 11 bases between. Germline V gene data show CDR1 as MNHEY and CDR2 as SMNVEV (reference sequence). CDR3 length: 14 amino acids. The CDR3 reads CASSNRDYNSPLHF. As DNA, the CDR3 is TGTGCCAGCTCGAACAGGGACTATAATTCACCCCTCCACTTT.

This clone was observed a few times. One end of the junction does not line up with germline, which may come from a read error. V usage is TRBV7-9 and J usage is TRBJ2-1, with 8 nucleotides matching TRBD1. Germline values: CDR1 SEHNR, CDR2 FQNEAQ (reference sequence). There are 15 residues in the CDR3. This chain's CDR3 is CASSFLDRDDKEQFF. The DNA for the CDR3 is TGTGCCAGCAGCTTCCTGGACAGGGACGACAAAGAGCAGTTCTTC. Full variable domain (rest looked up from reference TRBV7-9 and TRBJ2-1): DTGVSQNPRHKITKRGQNVTFRCDPISEHNRLYWYRQTLGQGPEFLTYFQNEAQLEKSRLLSDRFSAERPKGSFSTLEIQRTEQGDSAMYLCASSFLDRDDKEQFFGPGTRLTVL.

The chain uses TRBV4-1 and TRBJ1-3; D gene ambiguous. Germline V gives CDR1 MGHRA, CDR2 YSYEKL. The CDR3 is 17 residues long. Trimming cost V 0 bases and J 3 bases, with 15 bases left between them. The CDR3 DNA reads TGCGCCAGCAGCCAAGAAGGCGGGGTTCGGTTTGGAAACACCATATATTTT. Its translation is CASSQEGGVRFGNTIYF.

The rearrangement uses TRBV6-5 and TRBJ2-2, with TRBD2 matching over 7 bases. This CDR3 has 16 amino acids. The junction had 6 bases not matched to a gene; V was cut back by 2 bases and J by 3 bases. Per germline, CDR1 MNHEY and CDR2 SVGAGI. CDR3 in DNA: TGTGCCAGCAGTTACAACCCCCTAGCGGACACCGGGGAGCTGTTTTTT. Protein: CASSYNPLADTGELFF.

The CDR3 loop reads CASSLWSDGYTF. In nucleotides, the CDR3 is TGTGCCAGCAGTTTATGGAGTGATGGCTACACCTTC. The chain joins TRBV12-3 or TRBV12-4 to TRBJ1-2; the D is unclear. The CDR3 has 12 amino acids. Trimming took off 2 bases at V and 6 bases at J, with 7 bases between the two ends.

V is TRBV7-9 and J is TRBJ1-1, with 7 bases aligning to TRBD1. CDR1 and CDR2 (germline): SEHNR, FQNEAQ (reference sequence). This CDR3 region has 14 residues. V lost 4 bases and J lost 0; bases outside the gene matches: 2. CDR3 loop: CASSSGQMNTEAFF. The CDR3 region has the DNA TGTGCCAGCAGCTCGGGACAGATGAACACTGAAGCTTTCTTT.

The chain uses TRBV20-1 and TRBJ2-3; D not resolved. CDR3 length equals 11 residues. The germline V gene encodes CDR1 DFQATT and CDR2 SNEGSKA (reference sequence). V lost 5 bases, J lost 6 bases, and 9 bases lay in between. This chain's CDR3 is CSAPSGDTQYF. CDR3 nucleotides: TGCAGTGCTCCCTCCGGGGATACGCAGTATTTT.

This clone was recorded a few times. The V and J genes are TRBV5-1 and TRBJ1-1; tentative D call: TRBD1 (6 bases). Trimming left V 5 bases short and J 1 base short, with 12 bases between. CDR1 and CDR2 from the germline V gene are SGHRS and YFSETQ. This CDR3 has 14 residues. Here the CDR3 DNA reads TGCGCCAGCAGTGCCGGGGGGGCGAACACTGAAGCTTTCTTT. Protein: CASSAGGANTEAFF.

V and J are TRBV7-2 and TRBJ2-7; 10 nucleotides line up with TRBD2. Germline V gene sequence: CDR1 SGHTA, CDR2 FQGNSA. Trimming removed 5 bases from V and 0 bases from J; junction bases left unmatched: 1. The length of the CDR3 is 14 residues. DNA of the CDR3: TGTGCCAGCAGCCCTAGCGGGGGCTCCTACGAGCAGTACTTC. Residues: CASSPSGGSYEQYF.

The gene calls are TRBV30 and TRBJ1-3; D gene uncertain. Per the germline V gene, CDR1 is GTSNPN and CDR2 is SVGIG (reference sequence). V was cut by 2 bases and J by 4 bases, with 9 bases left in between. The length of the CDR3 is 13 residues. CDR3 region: CAWSLGPGNTIYF. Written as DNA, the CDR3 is TGTGCCTGGAGTTTGGGCCCAGGAAACACCATATATTTT.

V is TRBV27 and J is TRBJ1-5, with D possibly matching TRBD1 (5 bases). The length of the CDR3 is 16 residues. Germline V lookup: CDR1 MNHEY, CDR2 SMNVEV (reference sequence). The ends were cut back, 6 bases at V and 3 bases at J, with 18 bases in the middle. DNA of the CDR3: TGTGCCAGCAGCCTATGGGGCGGGGAAATCAATCAGCCCCAGCATTTT. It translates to CASSLWGGEINQPQHF.

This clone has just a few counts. CDR3 nucleotides: TGTGCCAGCAGCCGGGATCTCCGGGAGCTGTTTTTT. Its translation: CASSRDLRELFF. The J gene is TRBJ2-2, the V gene TRBV6-5; maybe TRBD2 (5 bases). Per germline, CDR1 MNHEY and CDR2 SVGAGI. V lost 6 bases, J lost 9 bases, and 11 bases lay in between. This CDR3 contains 12 residues.

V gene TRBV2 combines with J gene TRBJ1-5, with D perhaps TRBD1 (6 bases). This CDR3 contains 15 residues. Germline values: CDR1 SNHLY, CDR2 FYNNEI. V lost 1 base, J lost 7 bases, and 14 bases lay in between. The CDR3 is CASSEGGGGWQPQHF. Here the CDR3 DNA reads TGTGCCAGCAGTGAAGGGGGTGGGGGCTGGCAGCCCCAGCATTTT. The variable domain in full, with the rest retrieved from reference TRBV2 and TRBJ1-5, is EPEVTQTPSHQVTQMGQEVILRCVPISNHLYFYWYRQILGQKVEFLVSFYNNEISEKSEIFDDQFSVERPDGSNFTLKIRSTKLEDSAMYFCASSEGGGGWQPQHFGDGTRLSIL.

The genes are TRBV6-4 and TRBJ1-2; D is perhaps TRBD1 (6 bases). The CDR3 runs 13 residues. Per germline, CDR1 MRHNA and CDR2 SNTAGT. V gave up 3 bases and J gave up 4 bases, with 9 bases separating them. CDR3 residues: CASSEQGGYGYTF. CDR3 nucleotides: TGTGCCAGCAGTGAACAGGGCGGCTATGGCTACACCTTC.

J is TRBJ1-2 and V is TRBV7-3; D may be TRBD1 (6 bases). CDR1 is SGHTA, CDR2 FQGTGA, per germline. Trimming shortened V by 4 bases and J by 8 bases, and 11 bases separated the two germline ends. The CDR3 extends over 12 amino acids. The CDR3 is CASSSQGIGYTF. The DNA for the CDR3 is TGTGCCAGCAGCTCCCAGGGGATCGGCTACACCTTC.

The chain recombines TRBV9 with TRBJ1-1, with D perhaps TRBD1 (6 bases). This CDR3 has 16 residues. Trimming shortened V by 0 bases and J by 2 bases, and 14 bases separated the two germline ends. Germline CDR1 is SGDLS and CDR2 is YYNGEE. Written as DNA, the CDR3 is TGTGCCAGCAGCGTAGAGGGGGGGGGCACCAACACTGAAGCTTTCTTT. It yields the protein CASSVEGGGTNTEAFF. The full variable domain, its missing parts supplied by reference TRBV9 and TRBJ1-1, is DSGVTQTPKHLITATGQRVTLRCSPRSGDLSVYWYQQSLDQGLQFLIQYYNGEERAKGNILERFSAQQFPDLHSELNLSSLELGDSALYFCASSVEGGGTNTEAFFGQGTRLTVV.

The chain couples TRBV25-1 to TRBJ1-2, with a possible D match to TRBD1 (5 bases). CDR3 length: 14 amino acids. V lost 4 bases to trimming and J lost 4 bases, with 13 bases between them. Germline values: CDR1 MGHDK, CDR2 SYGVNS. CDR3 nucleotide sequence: TGTGCCAGCAGTGGGGAACGGGGGGTCTATGGCTACACCTTC. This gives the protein CASSGERGVYGYTF.